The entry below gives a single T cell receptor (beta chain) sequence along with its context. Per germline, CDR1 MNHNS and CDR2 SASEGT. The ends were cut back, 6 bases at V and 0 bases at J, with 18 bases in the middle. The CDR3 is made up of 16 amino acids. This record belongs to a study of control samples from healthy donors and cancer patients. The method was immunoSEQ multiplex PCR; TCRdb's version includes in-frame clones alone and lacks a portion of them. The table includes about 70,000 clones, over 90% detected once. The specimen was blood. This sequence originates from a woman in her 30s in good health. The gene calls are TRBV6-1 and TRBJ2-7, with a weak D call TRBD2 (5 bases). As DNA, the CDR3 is TGTGCCAGCAGCGAACAGTTCCCGGGGTCCTCCTACGAGCAGTACTTC. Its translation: CASSEQFPGSSYEQYF.